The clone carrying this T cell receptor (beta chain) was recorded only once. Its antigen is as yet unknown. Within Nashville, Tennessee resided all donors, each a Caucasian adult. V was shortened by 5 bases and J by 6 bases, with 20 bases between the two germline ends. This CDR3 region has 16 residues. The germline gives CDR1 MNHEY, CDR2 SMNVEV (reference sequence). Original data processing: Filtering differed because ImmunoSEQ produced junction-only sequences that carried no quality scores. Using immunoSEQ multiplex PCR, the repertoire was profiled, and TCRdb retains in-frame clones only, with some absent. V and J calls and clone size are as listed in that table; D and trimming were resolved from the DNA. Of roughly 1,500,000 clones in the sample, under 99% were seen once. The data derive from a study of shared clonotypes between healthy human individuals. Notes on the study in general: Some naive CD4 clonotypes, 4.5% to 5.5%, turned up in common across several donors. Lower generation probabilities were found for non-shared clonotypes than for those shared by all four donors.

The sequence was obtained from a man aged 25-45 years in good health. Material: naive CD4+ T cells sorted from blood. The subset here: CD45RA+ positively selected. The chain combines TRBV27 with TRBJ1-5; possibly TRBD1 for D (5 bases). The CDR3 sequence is CASSPFPQGSGQPQHF. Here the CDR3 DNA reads TGTGCCAGCAGTCCATTCCCGCAGGGTTCAGGTCAGCCCCAGCATTTT.